The entry below gives a single T cell receptor (beta chain) sequence along with its context. Its cognate antigen is unknown. This specimen comes from a study of T cell responses to AZD1222 COVID-19 vaccine. Study details: Second-dose intervals near 4 or 12 weeks were combined. Study observations and caveats: Clonal diversity may have been underestimated in mostly white British donors. The number of AZD1222 recipients seropositive at baseline was only five to seven. There were vaccine-associated CD4 TCRs across spike, dominant at 160-218 and 743-854.

Assay: immunoSEQ multiplex PCR; the TCRdb copy retains only in-frame clones and omits some. Here the sample spans 50,000 to 75,000 clones, approximately 80% being singletons. Between the trimmed V and J ends, which lost 0 bases and 8 bases, there was a span of 6 bases. Germline lookup yields CDR1 SGHRS and CDR2 YFSETQ. The CDR3 consists of 13 residues. The sequence was collected from an adult in good health. The chain joins TRBV5-1 to TRBJ1-6; D is unresolved. The input for sequencing was peripheral blood, taken on day 0 of AZD1222 vaccination. This CDR3 reads CASSLEPDSPLHF. CDR3 DNA: TGCGCCAGCAGCTTGGAGCCAGATTCACCCCTCCACTTT.